The T cell receptor (beta chain) described here comes from a study of cytomegalovirus exposure and HLA in healthy donors. With 60 Vbeta and 13 Jbeta primers, the PCR was carried out. Produced via immunoSEQ multiplex PCR; TCRdb's table is partial and in-frame only. The sample carries over 150,000 clones, roughly 80% recorded once. V was shortened by 3 bases and J by 2 bases, with 10 bases between the two germline ends. The germline gives CDR1 MNHEY, CDR2 SMNVEV (reference sequence). CDR3 length: 14 amino acids. Whole-study findings and limits: Previous analysis showed most TCR beta V segments were productive about 87% or about 30% of the time.

Worth noting for this clone: Antigen unknown.

The receptor's source is a man between 25 and 39 years old in good health and CMV-seropositive. The sequenced sample was PBMCs. The rearrangement uses TRBV27 and TRBJ1-2, with D perhaps matching TRBD1 (6 bases). This chain's CDR3 is CASSLGARNYGYTF. The CDR3 nucleotides are TGTGCCAGCAGTTTGGGGGCGCGGAACTATGGCTACACCTTC.